The 22 T cell receptor beta chains given below trace back to one sample, sequenced in a study of shared clonotypes between healthy human individuals. Profiled with immunoSEQ multiplex PCR; TCRdb holds only in-frame clones, not every one. Here the sample spans some 1.1 million clones, 60% to 80% being singletons. Sequenced sample: memory CD4+ T cells from PBMCs. Subset specified: CD45RA-negative fraction. The receptors were sampled from a man aged 18 to 29 in good health. Some clones in this sample may be carry-over from other donors' samples.

The sample holds a few counts of this clone. This chain uses TRBV19 with TRBJ1-1; 12 nucleotides agree with TRBD1. The V segment lost 9 bases and the J segment 3 bases; nucleotides outside the gene matches: 11. Germline V gene data show CDR1 as LNHDA and CDR2 as SQIVND (reference sequence). The CDR3 is 16 amino acids. The CDR3: CASRSGTGGVYTEAFF. In nucleotides, the CDR3 is TGTGCCAGCCGCTCTGGGACAGGGGGCGTTTACACTGAAGCTTTCTTT.

The chain couples TRBV6-5 to TRBJ2-1; 14 bases are shared with TRBD2. Unmatched junction bases numbered 6, after V lost 6 bases and J lost 8 bases. The CDR3 is made up of 15 amino acids. Per germline, CDR1 MNHEY and CDR2 SVGAGI. The CDR3: CASSTTSGRAHEQFF. For the CDR3, the DNA is TGTGCCAGCAGCACGACTAGCGGGAGGGCACATGAGCAGTTCTTC.

This sequence joins TRBV27 and TRBJ2-3; TRBD2 aligns across 7 bases. The germline V gene has CDR1 MNHEY and CDR2 SMNVEV (reference sequence). Germline trimming cut 5 bases from V and 4 bases from J; bases unmatched to any gene: 15. This CDR3 is built from 17 residues. CDR3 nucleotide sequence: TGTGCCAGCAGTAAACCCCTCGGGGGGAGCCGGCCAGATACGCAGTATTTT. Amino acids: CASSKPLGGSRPDTQYF.

This clone has only a few counts. J is TRBJ1-5 and V is TRBV29-1, with D hard to call. The CDR3 runs to 13 residues. Germline values: CDR1 SQVTM, CDR2 ANQGSEA. The V gene lost 6 bases and the J gene lost 4 bases, with 13 bases spanning the gap. The DNA of the CDR3 is TGCAGCGTGGGCTGGCAGCCAAATCAGCCCCAGCATTTT. Encoded protein: CSVGWQPNQPQHF.

The rearrangement joins TRBV10-3 to TRBJ2-7; no clear D gene. Trimming stripped 1 base from V and 5 bases from J, with 3 bases between. The germline V gene encodes CDR1 ENHRY and CDR2 SYGVKD. This CDR3 is 11 amino acids long. CDR3 nucleotides: TGTGCCATCAGTGAGTACGACGAGCAGTACTTC. Translation gives CAISEYDEQYF.

The chain uses TRBV7-6 and TRBJ2-5, with D hard to call. The CDR3 consists of 14 residues. Trimming left V 2 bases short and J 5 bases short, with 12 bases between. Per germline, CDR1 SGHVS and CDR2 FNYEAQ. CDR3 amino acids: CASSLNQNPETQYF. CDR3 DNA: TGTGCCAGCAGCTTAAATCAGAACCCCGAGACCCAGTACTTC.

The chain is built from TRBV14 and TRBJ1-6; D perhaps matches TRBD1 (6 bases). The CDR3 covers 16 residues. Per the germline V gene, CDR1 is SGHDN and CDR2 is FVKESK. V gave up 0 bases and J gave up 9 bases, with 15 bases separating them. CDR3 sequence (DNA): TGTGCCAGCAGCCAAGATCTCGGACAGTGGGGTTCACCCCTCCACTTT. As protein: CASSQDLGQWGSPLHF.

This rearrangement joins TRBV6-6 to TRBJ1-1; 7 bases align to TRBD1. The CDR3 sequence is 16 residues long. The germline V gene has CDR1 MNHNY and CDR2 SVGAGI (reference sequence). The V and J ends lost 0 bases and 4 bases, in that order; junction bases with no gene match: 8. CDR3 nucleotide sequence: TGTGCCAGCAGTTACTCAGCAGGGCCAGGGGGCACTGAAGCTTTCTTT. This sequence encodes CASSYSAGPGGTEAFF.

The chain uses TRBV7-9 and TRBJ2-5; TRBD2 aligns across 12 bases. Germline V gene data show CDR1 as SEHNR and CDR2 as FQNEAQ (reference sequence). This CDR3 is built from 16 residues. J was trimmed by 6 bases and V by 4 bases; bases with no gene match: 9. CDR3 coding DNA: TGTGCCAGCAGCTCTGCACTAGCGGGAGGCGTGAAGACCCAGTACTTC. Protein product: CASSSALAGGVKTQYF.

The chain combines TRBV28 with TRBJ2-1; D uncertain. Per germline, CDR1 MDHEN and CDR2 SYDVKM. The length of the CDR3 is 14 residues. Trimming removed 8 bases at V and 2 bases at J, with 13 bases between. The CDR3 DNA follows: TGTGCCAGCTACAGCACGACTCCCTACAATGAGCAGTTCTTC. As protein: CASYSTTPYNEQFF.

The chain couples TRBV9 to TRBJ2-4; 8 positions agree with TRBD1. J lost 6 bases, V lost 5 bases, and 10 bases had no gene match. There are 15 residues in the CDR3. CDR1 is SGDLS, CDR2 YYNGEE, per germline. The CDR3: CASSIGTGPGNIQYF. DNA of the CDR3: TGTGCCAGCAGTATTGGGACAGGCCCCGGAAACATTCAGTACTTC.

The genes are TRBV11-2 and TRBJ2-3, with D possibly TRBD2 on 6 matching bases. Germline V gene data show CDR1 as SGHAT and CDR2 as FQNNGV. V shed 1 base and J shed 0 bases, with 8 bases lying between them. The CDR3 spans 15 residues. The CDR3 loop is CASSLALASTDTQYF. The CDR3 DNA follows: TGTGCCAGCAGCTTAGCCCTAGCGAGCACAGATACGCAGTATTTT.

V is TRBV27 and J is TRBJ2-7, with a tentative D call TRBD1 (6 bases). The V gene lost 5 bases and the J gene lost 0 bases, with 17 bases spanning the gap. CDR1 and CDR2 (germline): MNHEY, SMNVEV (reference sequence). This CDR3 comprises 16 residues. CDR3 loop: CASSPRGTTSSYEQYF. Here the CDR3 DNA reads TGTGCCAGCAGTCCACGAGGGACAACGAGCTCCTACGAGCAGTACTTC.

A few counts support this clone. This rearrangement joins TRBV30 to TRBJ2-2; D may be TRBD2 (6 bases). The CDR3 covers 14 residues. The V gene's germline CDR1 is GTSNPN and CDR2 SVGIG (reference sequence). V gave up 3 bases and J gave up 3 bases, with 11 bases separating them. In DNA, the CDR3 is TGTGCCTGGAGCCGGCTAGCGTACACCGGGGAGCTGTTTTTT. This translates into CAWSRLAYTGELFF.

This chain uses TRBV5-6 with TRBJ2-7; possible D gene TRBD2, 6 bases. CDR3 length: 15 amino acids. Germline CDR1 reads SGHDT; CDR2 reads YYEEEE. Trimming removed 6 bases from V and 0 bases from J, with 16 bases in between. CDR3: CASNFWRGVSYEQYF. CDR3 DNA sequence: TGTGCCAGCAATTTTTGGCGGGGCGTCTCCTACGAGCAGTACTTC.

J is TRBJ2-7 and V is TRBV4-2, with D possibly matching TRBD2 (5 bases). V was shortened by 5 bases and J by 6 bases, with 17 bases between the two germline ends. CDR1 and CDR2 (germline): LGHNA, YNFKEQ. There are 14 residues in the CDR3. This CDR3 is CASSEWASGFEQYF. The CDR3, as DNA: TGTGCCAGCAGCGAATGGGCCTCGGGGTTCGAGCAGTACTTC.

The CDR3: CASSFTPLSGVTEQYF. CDR3 bases: TGCGCCAGCAGCTTTACCCCCCTCTCGGGAGTAACCGAGCAGTACTTC. The J gene is TRBJ2-7, the V gene TRBV5-1; D possibly corresponds to TRBD2 (6 bases). This CDR3 comprises 16 residues. CDR1 SGHRS and CDR2 YFSETQ come from the germline V gene. Between the trimmed V and J ends, which lost 2 bases and 6 bases, there was a span of 21 bases.

The chain employs TRBV7-2 and TRBJ1-5; D not resolved. The CDR3 has 15 residues. CDR1 is SGHTA and CDR2 is FQGNSA in the germline V gene. V shed 1 base and J shed 5 bases, with 12 bases lying between them. The CDR3 region is CASSLGVGLDQPQHF. CDR3 bases: TGTGCCAGCAGCTTAGGCGTGGGATTGGATCAGCCCCAGCATTTT.

The rearrangement uses TRBV28 and TRBJ2-5; D may match TRBD1 or TRBD2 (6 bases each). V was shortened by 6 bases and J by 4 bases, with 21 bases between the two germline ends. The CDR3 spans 16 residues. The germline V gene has CDR1 MDHEN and CDR2 SYDVKM. In DNA, the CDR3 is TGTGCCAGCAGCCCCGGAGGGGGTGGGTACAGAGAGACCCAGTACTTC. Translated, it gives CASSPGGGGYRETQYF.

The chain recombines TRBV28 with TRBJ2-7; D might be TRBD2 (5 bases). Trimming stripped 11 bases from V and 0 bases from J, with 11 bases between. Germline assignment: CDR1 MDHEN and CDR2 SYDVKM. CDR3 length: 12 residues. CDR3 in DNA: TGTGCCTCCAAGAGGGACTCCTACGAGCAGTACTTC. This sequence encodes CASKRDSYEQYF.

The count of this clone is one. As DNA, the CDR3 is TGTGCCAGCAGTCCGAGCGGGAGGGCCGATGAGCAGTTCTTC. Its translation: CASSPSGRADEQFF. The chain employs TRBV28 and TRBJ2-1; 10 nucleotides line up with TRBD2. The CDR3 is made up of 14 amino acids. The germline gives CDR1 MDHEN, CDR2 SYDVKM. J gave up 8 bases and V 5 bases, and 6 bases lay outside the gene matches.

The chain links TRBV5-1 to TRBJ2-5; D might be TRBD1 (5 bases). This CDR3 has 14 amino acids. CDR1 and CDR2 (germline): SGHRS, YFSETQ. V lost 5 bases and J lost 0, with 11 bases in between. CDR3 nucleotides: TGCGCCAGCAGGCGTCAGGGCAACCAAGAGACCCAGTACTTC. It specifies CASRRQGNQETQYF.